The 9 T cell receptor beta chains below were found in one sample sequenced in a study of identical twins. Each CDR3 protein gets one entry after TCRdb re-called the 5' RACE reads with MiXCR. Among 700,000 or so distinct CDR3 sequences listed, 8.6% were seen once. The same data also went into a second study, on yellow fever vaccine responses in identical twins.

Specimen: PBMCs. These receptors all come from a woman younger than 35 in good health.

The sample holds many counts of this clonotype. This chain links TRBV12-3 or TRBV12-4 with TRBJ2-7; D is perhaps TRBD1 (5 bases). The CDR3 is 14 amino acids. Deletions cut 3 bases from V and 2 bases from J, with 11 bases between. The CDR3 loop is CASSFHPGTYEQYF. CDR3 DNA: TGTGCCAGCAGTTTTCATCCAGGGACCTACGAGCAGTACTTC.

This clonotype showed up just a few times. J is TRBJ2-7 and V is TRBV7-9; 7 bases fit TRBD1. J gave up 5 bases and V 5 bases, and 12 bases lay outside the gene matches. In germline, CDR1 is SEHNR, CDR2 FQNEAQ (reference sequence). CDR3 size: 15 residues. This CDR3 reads CASSDTGTVLDEQYF. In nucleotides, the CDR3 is TGTGCCAGCAGCGATACCGGGACAGTGTTGGACGAGCAGTACTTC.

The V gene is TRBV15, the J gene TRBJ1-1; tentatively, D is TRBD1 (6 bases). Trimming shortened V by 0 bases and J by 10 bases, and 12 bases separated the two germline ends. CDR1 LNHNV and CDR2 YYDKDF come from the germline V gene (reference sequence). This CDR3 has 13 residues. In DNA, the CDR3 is TGTGCCACCAGCAGAGATCAGGGGAGGTTAGCTTTCTTT. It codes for CATSRDQGRLAFF.

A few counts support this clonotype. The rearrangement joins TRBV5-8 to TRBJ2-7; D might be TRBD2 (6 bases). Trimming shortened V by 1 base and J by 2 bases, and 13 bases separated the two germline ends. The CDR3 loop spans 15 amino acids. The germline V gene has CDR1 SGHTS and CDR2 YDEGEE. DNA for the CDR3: TGTGCCAGCAGCTTGTTAGGGACTCCACCCTACGAGCAGTACTTC. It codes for CASSLLGTPPYEQYF.

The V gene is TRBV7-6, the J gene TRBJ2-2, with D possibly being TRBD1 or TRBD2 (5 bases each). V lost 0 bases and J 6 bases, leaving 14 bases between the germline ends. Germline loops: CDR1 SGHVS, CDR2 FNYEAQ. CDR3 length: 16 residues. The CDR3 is CASSLASGTPAGELFF. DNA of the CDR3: TGTGCCAGCAGCTTAGCGTCCGGGACCCCCGCCGGGGAGCTGTTTTTT.

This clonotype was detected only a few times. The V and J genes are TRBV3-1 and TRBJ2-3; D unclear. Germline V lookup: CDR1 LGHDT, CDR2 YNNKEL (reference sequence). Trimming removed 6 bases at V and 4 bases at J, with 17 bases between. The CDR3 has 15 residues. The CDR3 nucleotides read TGTGCCAGCAGGGTTCGGACCCTATTGTCAGATACGCAGTATTTT. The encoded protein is CASRVRTLLSDTQYF.

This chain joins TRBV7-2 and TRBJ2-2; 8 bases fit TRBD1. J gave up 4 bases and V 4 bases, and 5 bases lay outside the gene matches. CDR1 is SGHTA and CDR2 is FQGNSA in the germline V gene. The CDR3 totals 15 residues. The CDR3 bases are TGTGCCAGCAGCTCTACCAGGGGGCCCACCGGGGAGCTGTTTTTT. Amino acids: CASSSTRGPTGELFF.

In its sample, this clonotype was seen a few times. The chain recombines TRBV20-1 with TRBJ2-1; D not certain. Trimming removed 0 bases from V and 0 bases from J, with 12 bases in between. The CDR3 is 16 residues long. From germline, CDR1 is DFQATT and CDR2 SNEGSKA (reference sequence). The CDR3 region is CSARDLGFSSYNEQFF. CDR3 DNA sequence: TGCAGTGCTAGAGATCTGGGCTTCAGCTCCTACAATGAGCAGTTCTTC.

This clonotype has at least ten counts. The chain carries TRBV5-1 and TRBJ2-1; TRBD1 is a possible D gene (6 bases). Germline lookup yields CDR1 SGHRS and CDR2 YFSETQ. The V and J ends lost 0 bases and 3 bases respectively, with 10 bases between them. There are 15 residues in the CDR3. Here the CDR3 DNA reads TGCGCCAGCAGCTTGGGTCAGGGGCTCTACAATGAGCAGTTCTTC. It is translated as CASSLGQGLYNEQFF.